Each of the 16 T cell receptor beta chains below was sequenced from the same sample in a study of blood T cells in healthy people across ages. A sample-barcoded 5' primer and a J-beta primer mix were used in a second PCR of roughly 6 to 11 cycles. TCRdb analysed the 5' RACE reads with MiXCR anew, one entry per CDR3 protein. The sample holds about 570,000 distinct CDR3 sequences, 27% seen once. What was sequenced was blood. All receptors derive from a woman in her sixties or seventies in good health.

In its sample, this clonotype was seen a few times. The CDR3 spells CAISIEQGSGYTF. CDR3 DNA sequence: TGTGCCATCAGTATCGAACAGGGCAGTGGCTACACCTTC. The chain joins TRBV10-3 to TRBJ1-2; TRBD1 might be the D (6 bases). The CDR3 runs to 13 residues. The germline gives CDR1 ENHRY, CDR2 SYGVKD. V was shortened by 5 bases and J by 7 bases, with 14 bases between the two germline ends.

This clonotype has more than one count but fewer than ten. The CDR3, as DNA: TGTGCCAGCAGTTTCCTGATAAATCAGCCCCAGCATTTT. This codes for CASSFLINQPQHF. The chain carries TRBV6-2 or TRBV6-3 and TRBJ1-5; no clear D. CDR3 length: 13 residues. CDR1 is MNHEY and CDR2 is SVGEGT in the germline V gene. V lost 4 bases to trimming and J lost 4 bases, with 8 bases between them.

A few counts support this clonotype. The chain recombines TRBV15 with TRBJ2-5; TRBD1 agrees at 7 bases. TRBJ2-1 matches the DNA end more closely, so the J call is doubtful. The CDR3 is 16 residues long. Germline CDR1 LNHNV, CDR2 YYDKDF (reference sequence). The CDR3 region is CATSSRGDRVRDKQFF. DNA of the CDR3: TGTGCCACCAGCAGCCGGGGTGACAGGGTGAGGGATAAGCAGTTCTTC.

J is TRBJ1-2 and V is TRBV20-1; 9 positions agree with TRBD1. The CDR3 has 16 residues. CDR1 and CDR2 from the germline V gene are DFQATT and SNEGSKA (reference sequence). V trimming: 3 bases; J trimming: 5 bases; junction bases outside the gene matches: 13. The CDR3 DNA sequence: TGCAGTGCTAGTGGGAAACAGGGGGCGCCCCTGTATGGCTACACCTTC. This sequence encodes CSASGKQGAPLYGYTF.

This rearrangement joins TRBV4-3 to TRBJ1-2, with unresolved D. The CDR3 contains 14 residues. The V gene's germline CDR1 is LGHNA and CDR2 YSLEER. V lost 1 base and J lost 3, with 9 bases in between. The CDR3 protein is CASSQAPGYYGYTF. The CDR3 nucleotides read TGCGCCAGCAGCCAAGCTCCGGGGTACTATGGCTACACCTTC.

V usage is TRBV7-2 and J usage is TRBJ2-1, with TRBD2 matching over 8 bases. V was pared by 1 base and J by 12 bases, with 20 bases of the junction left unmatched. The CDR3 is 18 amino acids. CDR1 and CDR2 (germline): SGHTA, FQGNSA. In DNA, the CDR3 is TGTGCCAGCAGCTTAGTCGGGACTAGAGGGGGGGGTAGAATTGCGCAGTTCTTC. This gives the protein CASSLVGTRGGGRIAQFF.

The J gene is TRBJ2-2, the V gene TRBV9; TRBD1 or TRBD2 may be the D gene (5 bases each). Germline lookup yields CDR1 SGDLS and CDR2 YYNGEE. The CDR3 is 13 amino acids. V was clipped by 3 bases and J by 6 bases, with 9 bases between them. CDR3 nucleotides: TGTGCCAGCAGCGGAGGGGTCCCCGGGGAGCTGTTTTTT. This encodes CASSGGVPGELFF.

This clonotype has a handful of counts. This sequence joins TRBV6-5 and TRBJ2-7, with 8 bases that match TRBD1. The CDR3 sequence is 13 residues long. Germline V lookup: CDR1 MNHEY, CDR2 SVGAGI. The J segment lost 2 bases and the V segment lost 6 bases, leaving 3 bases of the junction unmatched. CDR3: CASRPTGAYEQYF. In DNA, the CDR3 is TGTGCCAGCAGACCGACAGGGGCCTACGAGCAGTACTTC.

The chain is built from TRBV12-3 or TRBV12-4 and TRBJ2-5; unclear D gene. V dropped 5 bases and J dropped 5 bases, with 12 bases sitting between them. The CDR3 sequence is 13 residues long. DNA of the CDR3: TGTGCCAGCAGTCAGCGCGAACTGGAGACCCAGTACTTC. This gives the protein CASSQRELETQYF.

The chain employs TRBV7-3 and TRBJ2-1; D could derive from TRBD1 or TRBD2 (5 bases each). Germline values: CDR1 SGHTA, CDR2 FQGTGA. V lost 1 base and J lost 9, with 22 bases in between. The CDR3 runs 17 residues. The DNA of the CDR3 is TGTGCCAGCAGCTTAATGCCCGGTAACGGGGCCGAAGGTGAGCAGTTCTTC. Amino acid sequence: CASSLMPGNGAEGEQFF.

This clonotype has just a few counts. As DNA, the CDR3 is TGTGCCAGCAGCACTCCGAGGAAGCGCACAGATACGCAGTATTTT. Translation gives CASSTPRKRTDTQYF. The chain links TRBV21-1 to TRBJ2-3. TRBV21-1 is noted as a pseudogene. CDR3 length: 15 amino acids.

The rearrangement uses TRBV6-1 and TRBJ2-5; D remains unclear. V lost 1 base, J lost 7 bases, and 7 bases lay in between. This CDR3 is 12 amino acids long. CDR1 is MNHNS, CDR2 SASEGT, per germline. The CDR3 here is CASSEVKGTQYF. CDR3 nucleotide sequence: TGTGCCAGCAGTGAAGTAAAGGGGACCCAGTACTTC.

Here the CDR3 reads CASSTGGSGGNPEAFF. The CDR3 DNA reads TGTGCCAGCAGTACCGGGGGGTCAGGGGGCAACCCTGAAGCTTTCTTT. This chain links TRBV6-6 with TRBJ1-1; 8 nucleotides align to TRBD1. Germline values: CDR1 MNHNY, CDR2 SVGAGI (reference sequence). This CDR3 is built from 16 residues. Trimming removed 5 bases from V and 6 bases from J; junction bases left unmatched: 14.

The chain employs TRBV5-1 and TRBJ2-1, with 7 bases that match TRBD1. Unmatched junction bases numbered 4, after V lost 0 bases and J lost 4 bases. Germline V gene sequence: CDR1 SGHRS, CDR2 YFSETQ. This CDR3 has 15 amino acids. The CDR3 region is CASSLAGQAYNEQFF. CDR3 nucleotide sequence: TGCGCCAGCAGCTTGGCCGGACAGGCGTACAATGAGCAGTTCTTC.

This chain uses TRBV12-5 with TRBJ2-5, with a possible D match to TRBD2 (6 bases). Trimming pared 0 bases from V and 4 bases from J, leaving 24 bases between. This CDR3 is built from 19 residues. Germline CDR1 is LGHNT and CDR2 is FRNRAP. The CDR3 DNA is TGTGCTAGTGGTTTGGTATGGGGGTGGGCTAGCGATATCGGAGAGACCCAGTACTTC. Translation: CASGLVWGWASDIGETQYF.

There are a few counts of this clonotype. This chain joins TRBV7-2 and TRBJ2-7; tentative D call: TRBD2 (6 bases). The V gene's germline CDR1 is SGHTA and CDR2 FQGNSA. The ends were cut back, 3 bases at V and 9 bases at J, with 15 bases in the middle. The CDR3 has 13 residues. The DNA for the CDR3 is TGTGCCAGCAGCTTCCGACAGTTGGAGGGGCAGTACTTC. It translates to CASSFRQLEGQYF.